The 17 T cell receptor beta chains presented below share a single source sample, sequenced in a study of T cell repertoires in cytomegalovirus infection. From the reads, TCRdb called clonotypes with MiXCR, one entry per CDR3 protein. This table has around 69,000 distinct CDR3 sequences, about 20% appearing once. What these receptors recognize is not known. Here the sequenced sample was CD8+ T cells from cultured PBMCs, taken from culture after CMV antigen stimulation. The receptors stem from a human donor in good health (CMV status not recorded). Some clones in this sample may be carry-over from other donors' samples.

This clonotype turned up a few times. The chain recombines TRBV7-3 with TRBJ2-7; TRBD1 matches 7 bases. V was clipped by 5 bases and J by 2 bases; unmatched bases: 3. Germline CDR1 reads SGHTA; CDR2 reads FQGTGA. The CDR3 is 13 residues long. The CDR3 DNA is TGTGCCAGCAGCCTCGGGACAGCCTACGAGCAGTACTTC. It specifies CASSLGTAYEQYF.

This clonotype was detected only a few times. V and J are TRBV7-2 and TRBJ2-1; 10 nucleotides line up with TRBD2. The CDR3 has 15 amino acids. Per the germline V gene, CDR1 is SGHTA and CDR2 is FQGNSA. The trim removed 10 bases at V and 12 bases at J, leaving 18 bases unmatched. The CDR3 DNA sequence: TGTGCCACCCAGGGGATTAGCGGGGGGCTCTTTTCGCAGTTCTTC. It codes for CATQGISGGLFSQFF.

This clonotype was counted many times. The chain employs TRBV6-2 or TRBV6-3 and TRBJ2-3, with a tentative D call TRBD2 (5 bases). Trimming took 0 bases from V and 4 from J, leaving 8 bases between them. The CDR3 spans 14 residues. Germline V CDR1 and CDR2: MNHEY, SVGEGT. The CDR3 DNA reads as TGTGCCAGCAGTTACTCGGAAGCGGCAGATACGCAGTATTTT. It yields the protein CASSYSEAADTQYF.

The chain recombines TRBV6-5 with TRBJ1-2, with D tentatively TRBD1 (6 bases). CDR1 and CDR2 from the germline V gene are MNHEY and SVGAGI. The V end was cut by 0 bases, the J end by 6 bases, with 8 bases between. This CDR3 spans 13 amino acids. The CDR3 nucleotides are TGTGCCAGCAGTTACTCAGGGGGGCATGGCTACACCTTC. Its translation: CASSYSGGHGYTF.

Only a few counts were recorded for this clonotype. The V gene is TRBV6-5, the J gene TRBJ2-5; the D gene is possibly TRBD1 (6 bases). Germline V gene lookup returns CDR1 MNHEY and CDR2 SVGAGI. The V end lost 7 bases, the J end lost 5 bases, and 14 bases lay between the germline ends. The CDR3 contains 13 residues. CDR3 sequence (DNA): TGTGCCAGCATTAAACAGGGATCGGAGACCCAGTACTTC. Amino acid sequence: CASIKQGSETQYF.

This clonotype was recorded a few times. V and J are TRBV7-9 and TRBJ2-6, with D possibly called TRBD1 or TRBD2 (5 bases each). The length of the CDR3 is 17 residues. V gave up 6 bases and J gave up 0 bases, with 15 bases separating them. Per the germline V gene, CDR1 is SEHNR and CDR2 is FQNEAQ (reference sequence). The DNA for the CDR3 is TGTGCCAGCAGTTTCGGGACGGACCTCTCTGGGGCCAACGTCCTGACTTTC. Amino acid sequence: CASSFGTDLSGANVLTF.

The CDR3 here is CASSQEGKGDSYNEQFF. In nucleotides, the CDR3 is TGCGCCAGCAGCCAAGAGGGGAAGGGGGACTCCTACAATGAGCAGTTCTTC. The chain carries TRBV4-1 and TRBJ2-1, with D perhaps matching TRBD1 (6 bases). Germline CDR1 reads MGHRA; CDR2 reads YSYEKL. The V end was cut by 0 bases, the J end by 0 bases, with 12 bases between. The CDR3 runs to 17 residues.

The chain uses TRBV10-3 and TRBJ2-3, with 7 bases that match TRBD2. V trimming: 6 bases; J trimming: 4 bases; junction bases outside the gene matches: 13. There are 16 residues in the CDR3. The germline V gene has CDR1 ENHRY and CDR2 SYGVKD. The CDR3: CAISWPGLVLADTQYF. The CDR3 DNA follows: TGTGCCATCAGCTGGCCCGGACTAGTCCTCGCAGATACGCAGTATTTT.

V usage is TRBV27 and J usage is TRBJ2-7; D gene unclear. The CDR3 length is 14 residues. Trimming stripped 6 bases from V and 3 bases from J, with 15 bases between. Per the germline V gene, CDR1 is MNHEY and CDR2 is SMNVEV (reference sequence). The CDR3 region has the DNA TGTGCCAGCAGCCTTAGGACGGCAGGCTACGAGCAGTACTTC. Its translation is CASSLRTAGYEQYF.

V gene TRBV7-8 combines with J gene TRBJ1-6, with TRBD1 identical over 7 bases. The CDR3 loop spans 16 amino acids. Germline CDR1 and CDR2: SGHVS and FQNEAQ. V lost 5 bases, J lost 3 bases, and 7 bases stayed unmatched. The CDR3 DNA is TGTGCCAGCAGCAACCGACAGGGTGTCTATAATTCACCCCTCCACTTT. It is translated as CASSNRQGVYNSPLHF.

This chain joins TRBV6-5 and TRBJ2-3; TRBD2 aligns across 9 bases. Germline CDR1 is MNHEY and CDR2 is SVGAGI. The junction had 2 bases not matched to a gene; V was cut back by 2 bases and J by 2 bases. The CDR3 loop spans 15 amino acids. Written as DNA, the CDR3 is TGTGCCAGCAGTTACGCGGGGGGGAACACAGATACGCAGTATTTT. Residues: CASSYAGGNTDTQYF.

The chain recombines TRBV9 with TRBJ2-5; D is perhaps TRBD2 (7 bases). From germline, CDR1 is SGDLS and CDR2 YYNGEE. V gave up 2 bases and J gave up 1 base, with 9 bases separating them. The CDR3 has 14 residues. CDR3 amino acids: CASSVGGLQETQYF. The CDR3 DNA is TGTGCCAGCAGCGTGGGGGGGCTCCAAGAGACCCAGTACTTC.

This clonotype was counted a few times. This chain connects TRBV15 to TRBJ2-7; no clear D gene. The CDR3 loop spans 16 amino acids. Germline CDR1 and CDR2: LNHNV and YYDKDF (reference sequence). V was trimmed by 3 bases and J by 0 bases, leaving 15 bases between them. The CDR3 region is CATSSLEAGSSYEQYF. CDR3 DNA: TGTGCCACCAGCAGTCTTGAAGCAGGTTCCTCCTACGAGCAGTACTTC.

This clonotype occurred a few times. The gene calls are TRBV7-2 and TRBJ2-6, with 9 positions matching TRBD1. The CDR3 has 16 residues. Germline CDR1 SGHTA, CDR2 FQGNSA. The trim removed 5 bases at V and 4 bases at J, leaving 6 bases unmatched. CDR3 bases: TGTGCCAGCAGCCCCGGACAGGGGATCGGGGCCAACGTCCTGACTTTC. It codes for CASSPGQGIGANVLTF.

This clonotype appeared a few times. CDR3 sequence: CASSLAGTGARGYTF. The CDR3 DNA reads TGTGCCAGCAGCTTAGCGGGGACAGGGGCTAGGGGCTACACCTTC. The chain carries TRBV7-2 and TRBJ1-2; 10 nucleotides agree with TRBD1. Trimming removed 0 bases from V and 8 bases from J; junction bases left unmatched: 6. This CDR3 contains 15 residues. Per germline, CDR1 SGHTA and CDR2 FQGNSA.

This clonotype was seen a few times. V gene TRBV11-1 combines with J gene TRBJ2-5, with D possibly TRBD2 on 6 matching bases. The CDR3 runs 12 residues. V lost 5 bases and J 5 bases, leaving 9 bases between the germline ends. From germline, CDR1 is SGHAT and CDR2 FQDESV (reference sequence). The chain's CDR3 is CASSEEGETQYF. CDR3 sequence (DNA): TGTGCCAGCAGCGAGGAGGGGGAGACCCAGTACTTC. The variable domain in full, with the rest retrieved from reference TRBV11-1 and TRBJ2-5, is EAEVAQSPRYKITEKSQAVAFWCDPISGHATLYWYRQILGQGPELLVQFQDESVVDDSQLPKDRFSAERLKGVDSTLKIQPAELGDSAMYLCASSEEGETQYFGPGTRLLVL.

This clonotype was observed a few times. The genes are TRBV27 and TRBJ1-2, with TRBD1 as a possible D gene (6 bases). CDR1 and CDR2 from the germline V gene are MNHEY and SMNVEV (reference sequence). V was cut by 10 bases and J by 2 bases, with 17 bases left in between. The CDR3 extends over 14 amino acids. The CDR3 nucleotides are TGTGCCACCAGGGGAGCAACGCTCAACTATGGCTACACCTTC. This translates into CATRGATLNYGYTF.